This is a list of T cell receptor beta chains from one sample in a study of shared clonotypes between healthy human individuals. Libraries were prepared by immunoSEQ multiplex PCR; TCRdb keeps only in-frame clonotypes and omits some of them. The sample includes hundreds of thousands of clones, 80% to 95% of them seen just once. The sample taken for sequencing was naive CD8+ T cells sorted from blood. These receptor sequences come from a man aged 25-40 years in good health. CDR3s include the opening cysteine and the closing phenylalanine or tryptophan. D genes are given only for firm matches.

cdr3_aa,cdr3_nt,j_call,v_call,d_call
CATTKRLADLGEAYNEQFF,TGTGCCACCACGAAACGACTAGCGGATTTGGGAGAAGCCTACAATGAGCAGTTCTTC,TRBJ2-1,TRBV10-3,TRBD2
CASSYLRGETEAFF,TGTGCCAGCAGTTACTTACGGGGCGAGACTGAAGCTTTCTTT,TRBJ1-1,TRBV6-5,-
CASSLVEGLNEQFF,TGTGCCAGCAGCTTAGTGGAGGGTCTGAATGAGCAGTTCTTC,TRBJ2-1,TRBV7-9,-
CASSPVWQGSGNTIYF,TGTGCCAGCAGCCCGGTTTGGCAGGGATCTGGAAACACCATATATTTT,TRBJ1-3,TRBV7-9,-
CASSQDQGSSYNEQFF,TGCGCCAGCAGCCAAGATCAGGGGAGCTCCTACAATGAGCAGTTCTTC,TRBJ2-1,TRBV4-3,-
CASSQGEGQDTQYF,TGTGCCAGCAGCCAGGGTGAGGGACAAGATACGCAGTATTTT,TRBJ2-3,TRBV11-3,-
CASSLELAGYNEQFF,TGTGCCAGCAGCTTAGAACTAGCGGGGTACAATGAGCAGTTCTTC,TRBJ2-1,TRBV13,TRBD2
CASSLHRGYEQYF,TGTGCCAGCAGCTTGCACAGGGGATACGAGCAGTACTTC,TRBJ2-7,TRBV5-5,TRBD1
CASSIAQSSYNEQFF,TGTGCCAGCAGCATAGCCCAGAGCTCCTACAATGAGCAGTTCTTC,TRBJ2-1,TRBV5-6,-
CASSRPPTGGYEQYF,TGTGCCAGCAGCCGCCCGCCGACAGGGGGCTACGAGCAGTACTTC,TRBJ2-7,TRBV7-9,TRBD1
CASSLEGRGTEAFF,TGTGCCAGTAGTTTAGAGGGACGGGGAACTGAAGCTTTCTTT,TRBJ1-1,TRBV19,-
CASSLAVQGLALQETQYF,TGTGCCAGCAGCTTAGCGGTCCAAGGTCTAGCGTTACAAGAGACCCAGTACTTC,TRBJ2-5,TRBV13,-
CSVTSGKSYEQYF,TGCAGCGTGACTAGCGGAAAATCCTACGAGCAGTACTTC,TRBJ2-7,TRBV29-1,TRBD2
CASCNGLAGYSSYNEQFF,TGTGCCAGCTGTAATGGGCTAGCGGGCTATAGCTCCTACAATGAGCAGTTCTTC,TRBJ2-1,TRBV7-9,TRBD2
CASSFRGVYEKLFF,TGTGCCAGCAGCTTTCGGGGGGTGTATGAAAAACTGTTTTTT,TRBJ1-4,TRBV25-1,-
CASNTPAEGGYEQYF,TGTGCCAGCAACACCCCAGCGGAAGGTGGTTACGAGCAGTACTTC,TRBJ2-7,TRBV7-8,-
CASSLGETPTDTQYF,TGCGCCAGCAGCTTGGGCGAGACCCCCACAGATACGCAGTATTTT,TRBJ2-3,TRBV5-1,-
CASSLKSGLNEQFF,TGTGCCAGCAGCTTGAAATCGGGTTTGAATGAGCAGTTCTTC,TRBJ2-1,TRBV5-4,-
CAILGTTKDTQYF,TGTGCCATTCTCGGGACTACGAAAGATACGCAGTATTTT,TRBJ2-3,TRBV19,TRBD2
CASEGPDTGELFF,TGTGCCAGCGAGGGACCTGACACCGGGGAGCTGTTTTTT,TRBJ2-2,TRBV7-9,-
CASGLGDNANYGYTF,TGTGCTAGTGGTTTGGGGGACAATGCTAACTATGGCTACACCTTC,TRBJ1-2,TRBV12-5,-
CASSHLRGRQTDTQYF,TGTGCCAGCAGCCATCTTCGCGGCAGGCAAACAGATACGCAGTATTTT,TRBJ2-3,TRBV11-2,-